Listed below are T cell receptor beta chains from one sample, sequenced in a study of T cell clonotyping in hematopoietic cell transplantation. Produced via immunoSEQ multiplex PCR; TCRdb's table is partial and in-frame only. The data contain approximately 10,000 clones, approximately 46% of them singletons. The specimen was PBMCs, collected 30 days after allogeneic stem cell transplant. These receptor sequences come from a male patient aged 45 to 59 who had an allogeneic stem cell transplant from an unrelated donor, so the T cells may come from the graft donor. Some clones in this sample may be carry-over from other donors' samples. Both conserved end residues are part of each CDR3. A D gene is named only where the DNA matches it firmly.

d_gene | v_gene | len | CDR3aa
- | TRBV2 | 11 | CASRGYEKLFF
TRBD1 | TRBV29-1 | 15 | CSVEGQGRPLKGYTF
- | TRBV4-1 | 15 | CASSQVGVAADEQYF
TRBD1 | TRBV27 | 13 | CARGQGASPPLHF
TRBD1 | TRBV6-6 | 15 | CASSYSTGGDSPLHF
- | TRBV4-3 | 15 | CASSQEGTAQNEQFF
- | TRBV4-2 | 17 | CASSQQTDWTTNYGYTF
- | TRBV25-1 | 16 | CASSATAVLGHTEAFF
- | TRBV10-3 | 12 | CAISESRGEQYF
- | TRBV4-2 | 14 | CASSQGLQLYEQYF
- | TRBV7-9 | 18 | CASSSRGGDISGANVLTF
- | TRBV30 | 13 | CAWSAGRAVRLFF
- | TRBV19 | 13 | CASSIGAATEAFF
- | TRBV10-1 | 15 | CASSETRANTGELFF
- | TRBV14 | 13 | CASSPLGAYEQYF
- | TRBV4-2 | 15 | CASSQDERVSDEQYF
- | TRBV5-4 | 18 | CASSPPGVGSSGANVLTF
TRBD1 | TRBV28 | 14 | CASSPGGSHTEAFF
- | TRBV9 | 15 | CASSVAHNERNEQFF
- | TRBV14 | 14 | CASSPNFGNSPLHF
- | TRBV6-5 | 13 | CASSPGVNQPQHF
TRBD1 | TRBV7-9 | 15 | CASSVQGASGNTIYF
TRBD1 | TRBV29-1 | 12 | CSVMGQGYGYTF
TRBD2 | TRBV4-2 | 15 | CASSQWGGTYDEQYF
- | TRBV2 | 14 | CASSARTAQETQYF